What follows are 18 T cell receptor beta chains derived from one specimen sequenced in a study of shared clonotypes between healthy human individuals. Sequencing was performed with immunoSEQ multiplex PCR; in TCRdb, only in-frame clones are kept and a portion is missing. The sample has about 2.4 million clones, around nine tenths seen once. The source material was naive CD4+ T cells sorted from blood. Documented subset: CD45RA+ positively selected. The receptors were gathered from a man younger than 30 in good health.

The chain combines TRBV19 with TRBJ2-1; D is unresolved. V dropped 3 bases and J dropped 9 bases, with 18 bases sitting between them. This CDR3 comprises 15 residues. Per germline, CDR1 LNHDA and CDR2 SQIVND (reference sequence). The CDR3 reads CASSISRTPGGEQFF. CDR3 DNA: TGTGCCAGTAGTATCTCTAGGACCCCGGGTGGTGAGCAGTTCTTC.

The rearrangement links TRBV5-1 to TRBJ2-3; 10 nucleotides line up with TRBD2. From germline, CDR1 is SGHRS and CDR2 YFSETQ. V trimming: 3 bases; J trimming: 4 bases; junction bases outside the gene matches: 5. This CDR3 spans 15 amino acids. The CDR3 protein is CASSSPAGGPDTQYF. For the CDR3, the DNA is TGCGCCAGCAGCTCGCCAGCGGGGGGGCCAGATACGCAGTATTTT.

Comment on this clone: The sample holds other DNA sequences that translate to the same CDR3. This chain's CDR3 is CASSSQGANTGELFF. The CDR3 DNA follows: TGCGCCAGCAGCTCACAGGGGGCTAACACCGGGGAGCTGTTTTTT. The V gene is TRBV5-1, the J gene TRBJ2-2, with TRBD1 identical over 9 bases. With 3 bases clipped from V and 2 bases from J, the junction kept 2 bases outside the gene matches. The CDR3 is 15 residues long. The V gene's germline CDR1 is SGHRS and CDR2 YFSETQ.

This clone showed up just once. The chain has TRBV7-3 and TRBJ2-5; 7 bases are a match to TRBD1. J lost 5 bases, V lost 4 bases, and 10 bases had no gene match. The CDR3 has 15 residues. CDR1 SGHTA and CDR2 FQGTGA come from the germline V gene. CDR3 region: CASSSGQTPGETQYF. For the CDR3, the DNA is TGTGCCAGCAGCTCGGGACAGACCCCCGGGGAGACCCAGTACTTC. Full variable domain (missing parts from reference TRBV7-3 and TRBJ2-5): GAGVSQTPSNKVTEKGKYVELRCDPISGHTALYWYRQSLGQGPEFLIYFQGTGAADDSGLPNDRFFAVRPEGSVSTLKIQRTERGDSAVYLCASSSGQTPGETQYFGPGTRLLVL.

The gene calls are TRBV7-2 and TRBJ2-7; 8 positions agree with TRBD2. V dropped 5 bases and J dropped 2; count of bases not matched to a gene: 8. This CDR3 spans 15 amino acids. CDR1 and CDR2 from the germline V gene are SGHTA and FQGNSA. The DNA of the CDR3 is TGTGCCAGCAGCCTCGGAGCGGGGGAAACCTACGAGCAGTACTTC. It translates to CASSLGAGETYEQYF.

The table lists this clone with a few counts. V gene TRBV30 combines with J gene TRBJ1-6, with a possible D match to TRBD1 (5 bases). The CDR3 consists of 14 residues. Germline values: CDR1 GTSNPN, CDR2 SVGIG (reference sequence). Trimming left V 3 bases short and J 6 bases short, with 12 bases between. CDR3 sequence reads: CAWRNQGGNSPLHF. As DNA, the CDR3 is TGTGCCTGGAGAAATCAGGGTGGTAATTCACCCCTCCACTTT.

The genes are TRBV10-3 and TRBJ2-3; D may correspond to TRBD1 or TRBD2 (5 bases each). The CDR3 length is 17 residues. Germline-derived CDR1 and CDR2 are ENHRY and SYGVKD. Trimming pared 5 bases from V and 4 bases from J, leaving 22 bases between. CDR3 loop: CAISTGFGGSSADTQYF. In nucleotides, the CDR3 is TGTGCCATCAGTACCGGGTTTGGGGGAAGCTCGGCAGATACGCAGTATTTT.

This clone has just a few counts. V and J are TRBV18 and TRBJ2-7; D is undetermined. This CDR3 contains 15 residues. Trimming shortened V by 3 bases and J by 1 base, and 13 bases separated the two germline ends. Per the germline V gene, CDR1 is KGHSH and CDR2 is LQKENI. The CDR3 loop reads CASSPVEQLSYEQYF. The CDR3 DNA follows: TGTGCCAGCTCACCTGTTGAGCAGCTATCCTACGAGCAGTACTTC.

The chain is built from TRBV4-2 and TRBJ2-4; 7 positions match TRBD1. With 0 bases clipped from V and 1 base from J, the junction kept 12 bases outside the gene matches. Germline-derived CDR1 and CDR2 are LGHNA and YNFKEQ. The CDR3 loop spans 19 amino acids. CDR3: CASSQDPAGGIRAKNIQYF. The DNA for the CDR3 is TGTGCCAGCAGCCAAGATCCGGCAGGGGGTATCAGGGCCAAAAACATTCAGTACTTC.

The chain links TRBV7-2 to TRBJ2-7; 9 bases align to TRBD2. The ends lost 7 bases at V and 0 bases at J; junction bases unmatched: 7. The germline V gene has CDR1 SGHTA and CDR2 FQGNSA. This CDR3 is built from 15 residues. The CDR3 DNA follows: TGTGCCAGCAAGGCCCAGACTAGCGGCTCCTACGAGCAGTACTTC. Amino acid sequence: CASKAQTSGSYEQYF.

This chain connects TRBV5-4 to TRBJ2-1, with a weak D call TRBD2 (5 bases). This CDR3 contains 16 residues. Germline CDR1 and CDR2: SGHNT and YYREEE (reference sequence). V dropped 5 bases and J dropped 2 bases, with 17 bases sitting between them. The CDR3 loop is CASRGSSQLPYNEQFF. DNA for the CDR3: TGTGCCAGCAGAGGGAGTAGCCAGCTTCCCTACAATGAGCAGTTCTTC. Combining the CDR3 with reference TRBV5-4 and TRBJ2-1 gives the whole variable domain ETGVTQSPTHLIKTRGQQVTLRCSSQSGHNTVSWYQQALGQGPQFIFQYYREEENGRGNFPPRFSGLQFPNYSSELNVNALELDDSALYLCASRGSSQLPYNEQFFGPGTRLTVL.

The chain combines TRBV18 with TRBJ2-1; 10 nucleotides align to TRBD2. With 1 base clipped from V and 1 base from J, the junction kept 1 base outside the gene matches. The CDR3 covers 16 residues. CDR1 is KGHSH, CDR2 LQKENI, per germline. The CDR3 coding sequence is TGTGCCAGCTCACCACTTAGCGGGAGGTCCTACAATGAGCAGTTCTTC. As protein: CASSPLSGRSYNEQFF.

Remarks on this clone: This specimen includes other DNA sequences encoding the same CDR3. The V and J genes are TRBV5-1 and TRBJ2-2, with a weak D call TRBD2 (6 bases). Germline assignment: CDR1 SGHRS and CDR2 YFSETQ. This CDR3 is built from 15 residues. V was cut by 2 bases and J by 0 bases, with 8 bases left in between. The CDR3 nucleotides read TGCGCCAGCAGCTTTGGCGGGACGAACACCGGGGAGCTGTTTTTT. Encoded protein: CASSFGGTNTGELFF.

V is TRBV6-1 and J is TRBJ1-1; no reliable D call. This CDR3 region has 15 residues. CDR1 is MNHNS and CDR2 is SASEGT in the germline V gene. V gave up 6 bases and J gave up 0 bases, with 14 bases separating them. CDR3 loop: CASRVIGDMNTEAFF. CDR3 in DNA: TGTGCCAGCAGGGTAATTGGTGACATGAACACTGAAGCTTTCTTT.

The chain carries TRBV6-6 and TRBJ2-7; D unresolved. Germline values: CDR1 MNHNY, CDR2 SVGAGI (reference sequence). V lost 5 bases and J 0 bases, leaving 11 bases between the germline ends. The CDR3 sequence is 14 residues long. The CDR3 reads CASSARTSSYEQYF. CDR3 DNA sequence: TGTGCCAGCAGTGCCCGGACGTCCTCCTACGAGCAGTACTTC.

The chain links TRBV25-1 to TRBJ2-2, with 8 bases fitting TRBD1. CDR3 length: 17 amino acids. Per the germline V gene, CDR1 is MGHDK and CDR2 is SYGVNS. V lost 4 bases to trimming and J lost 3 bases; unmatched junction nucleotides: 10. CDR3 residues: CASSVGGTGWDTGELFF. The CDR3 DNA reads TGTGCCAGCAGTGTGGGTGGGACAGGCTGGGACACCGGGGAGCTGTTTTTT.

The chain joins TRBV7-3 to TRBJ2-3, with TRBD2 matching over 7 bases. Trimming removed 3 bases from V and 2 bases from J; junction bases left unmatched: 14. The CDR3 loop spans 18 amino acids. Germline CDR1 SGHTA, CDR2 FQGTGA. The CDR3 spells CASSFGGGASGPTDTQYF. The CDR3 DNA reads TGTGCCAGCAGCTTTGGGGGAGGGGCTAGCGGCCCCACAGATACGCAGTATTTT.

This clone occurred once. J is TRBJ2-3 and V is TRBV5-1, with D unclear. Germline values: CDR1 SGHRS, CDR2 YFSETQ. Trimming took off 0 bases at V and 1 base at J, with 12 bases between the two ends. The CDR3 covers 16 residues. This CDR3 reads CASSLGILEGTDTQYF. The CDR3 DNA sequence: TGCGCCAGCAGCTTGGGAATCTTAGAGGGCACAGATACGCAGTATTTT.